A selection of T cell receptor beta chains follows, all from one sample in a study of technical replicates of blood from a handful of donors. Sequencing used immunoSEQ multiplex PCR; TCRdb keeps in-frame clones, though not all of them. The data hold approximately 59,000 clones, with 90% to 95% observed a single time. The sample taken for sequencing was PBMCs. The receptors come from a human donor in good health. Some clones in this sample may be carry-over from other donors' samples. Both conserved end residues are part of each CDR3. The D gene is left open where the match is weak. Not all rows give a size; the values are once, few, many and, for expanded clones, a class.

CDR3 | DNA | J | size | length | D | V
CASTEDRNTEAFF | TGTGCCAGCACCGAGGACAGGAACACTGAAGCTTTCTTT | TRBJ1-1 | NA | 13 | NA | TRBV5-6
CASSLGDF | TGTGCCAGCAGCTTGGGCGACTTC | TRBJ2-5 | NA | 8 | NA | TRBV7-8
CASSGFGETQYF | TGTGCTAGTAGCGGTTTTGGGGAGACCCAGTACTTC | TRBJ2-5 | once | 12 | NA | TRBV12-5
CASIQTETNTEAFF | TGTGCCAGTATTCAGACAGAGACAAACACTGAAGCTTTCTTT | TRBJ1-1 | NA | 14 | NA | TRBV19
CASREIAGVTYNEQFF | TGTGCCAGCAGGGAAATAGCGGGGGTTACCTACAATGAGCAGTTCTTC | TRBJ2-1 | once | 16 | TRBD2 | TRBV5-4
CASSLFSSGGASFNEQYF | TGTGCCAGCAGCTTATTTTCGAGCGGGGGGGCTAGCTTCAACGAGCAGTACTTC | TRBJ2-7 | NA | 18 | TRBD2 | TRBV7-2
CASSLGANTEAFF | TGTGCCAGCAGCCTGGGCGCGAACACTGAAGCTTTCTTT | TRBJ1-1 | NA | 13 | NA | TRBV7-9
CASSAPGLAGVFAGELFF | TGTGCCAGCAGTGCCCCGGGACTAGCGGGGGTGTTCGCCGGGGAGCTGTTTTTT | TRBJ2-2 | once | 18 | TRBD2 | TRBV25-1
CASSRGGEMDTQYF | TGTGCCAGCAGTAGGGGCGGAGAAATGGATACGCAGTATTTT | TRBJ2-3 | NA | 14 | NA | TRBV6-5
CASRRGLEAEQFF | TGTGCCAGCAGGCGGGGTCTGGAGGCTGAGCAGTTCTTC | TRBJ2-1 | NA | 13 | NA | TRBV6-5
CASSQDFPPRREADEQFF | TGCGCCAGCAGCCAAGATTTTCCCCCAAGACGGGAGGCGGATGAGCAGTTCTTC | TRBJ2-1 | NA | 18 | TRBD2 | TRBV4-3
CASKRGTGTGIIGELFF | TGTGCCAGCAAGAGGGGGACCGGGACAGGGATCATCGGGGAGCTGTTTTTT | TRBJ2-2 | NA | 17 | TRBD1 | TRBV5-5
CASSLQGSTDTQYF | TGTGCCAGCAGTTTACAGGGGAGCACAGATACGCAGTATTTT | TRBJ2-3 | NA | 14 | TRBD1 | TRBV5-4
CASSITTRETQYF | TGTGCCAGTAGTATAACTACTCGAGAGACCCAGTACTTC | TRBJ2-5 | NA | 13 | NA | TRBV19
CAWSPTDEGGYTF | TGTGCCTGGTCCCCGACGGACGAGGGTGGCTACACCTTC | TRBJ1-2 | NA | 13 | NA | TRBV30
CASSLLQGTYEQYF | TGTGCCAGCAGCTTACTCCAGGGAACCTACGAGCAGTACTTC | TRBJ2-7 | NA | 14 | NA | TRBV7-8
CASSLERDTSYEQYF | TGCGCCAGCAGCTTGGAACGGGACACCTCCTACGAGCAGTACTTC | TRBJ2-7 | once | 15 | NA | TRBV5-1
CASRSGQGNTEAFF | TGTGCCAGCAGGTCAGGGCAAGGGAACACTGAAGCTTTCTTT | TRBJ1-1 | NA | 14 | NA | TRBV27
CASSLAFPYNEQFF | TGCGCCAGCAGCTTGGCCTTCCCCTACAATGAGCAGTTCTTC | TRBJ2-1 | NA | 14 | NA | TRBV5-1
CASSQFVSGSNQPQHF | TGTGCCAGCAGCCAATTTGTTTCCGGGAGCAATCAGCCCCAGCATTTT | TRBJ1-5 | NA | 16 | NA | TRBV4-2
CASSIEGWATEAFF | TGTGCCAGTAGTATTGAGGGTTGGGCCACTGAAGCTTTCTTT | TRBJ1-1 | NA | 14 | NA | TRBV19
CIGTSGDEQFF | TGCATTGGGACTAGCGGAGATGAGCAGTTCTTC | TRBJ2-1 | NA | 11 | TRBD2 | TRBV20-1
CASSSGILEKLFF | TGTGCCAGCAGCTCCGGGATTTTAGAAAAACTGTTTTTT | TRBJ1-4 | NA | 13 | NA | TRBV7-2
CASSGGYTIYEQYF | TGTGCCAGTAGTGGGGGCTACACAATATACGAGCAGTACTTC | TRBJ2-7 | NA | 14 | NA | TRBV19